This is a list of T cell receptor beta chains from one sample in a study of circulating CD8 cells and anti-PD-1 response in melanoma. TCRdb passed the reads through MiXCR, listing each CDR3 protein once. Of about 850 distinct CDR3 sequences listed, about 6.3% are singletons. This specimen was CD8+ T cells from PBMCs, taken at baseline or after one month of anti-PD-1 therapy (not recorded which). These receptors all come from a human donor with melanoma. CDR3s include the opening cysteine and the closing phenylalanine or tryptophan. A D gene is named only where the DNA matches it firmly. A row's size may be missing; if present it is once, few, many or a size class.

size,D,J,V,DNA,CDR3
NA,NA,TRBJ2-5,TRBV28,TGTGCCAGCAGTTTGAAAGGAGAACAAGAGACCCAGTACTTC,CASSLKGEQETQYF
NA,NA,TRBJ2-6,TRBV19,TGTGCCAGTAGTATCGACAAACAATCCTGGGCCAACGTCCTGACTTTC,CASSIDKQSWANVLTF
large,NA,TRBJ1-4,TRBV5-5,TGTGCCAGCAGCTTGTCGGTAGGGACGGCCGAAAAACTGTTTTTT,CASSLSVGTAEKLFF
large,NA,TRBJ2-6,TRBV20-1,TGCAGTGCTAGAGACCCAGCCCGCTTGGGGGCCAACGTCCTGACTTTC,CSARDPARLGANVLTF
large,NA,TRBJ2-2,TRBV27,TGTGCCAGCAGAATAGTAGGCGGGGAGCTGTTTTTT,CASRIVGGELFF
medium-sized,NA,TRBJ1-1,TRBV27,TGTGCCAGCAGTTTTGCTCCAATAACTGTATCTTTTGAAGCTTTCTTT,CASSFAPITVSFEAFF
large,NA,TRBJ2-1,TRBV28,TGTGCCAGCAGTTTCCGGGAGCAGTTCTTC,CASSFREQFF
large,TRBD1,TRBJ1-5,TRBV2,TGTGCCAGCAGTGATTCGCGGGGACAGGGAGTCCAGCCCCAGCATTTT,CASSDSRGQGVQPQHF
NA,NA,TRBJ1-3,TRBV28,TGTGCCAGCAGACTTACACCCAACTCTGGAAACACCATATATTTT,CASRLTPNSGNTIYF
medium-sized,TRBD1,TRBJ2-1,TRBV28,TGTGCCAGCAGTTTACAGGGGGAGTCAGATGAGCAGTTCTTC,CASSLQGESDEQFF
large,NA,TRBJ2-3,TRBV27,TGTGCCAGCAGTTATCCGGGCGATGTGGATACGCAGTATTTT,CASSYPGDVDTQYF
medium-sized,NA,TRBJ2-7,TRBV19,TGTGCCAGTAGTACGACCGCAAAGATGACCTACGAGCAGTACTTC,CASSTTAKMTYEQYF
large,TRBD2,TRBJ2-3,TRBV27,TGTGCCAGCACCAGGGGGACTAGCCCCAACACAGATACGCAGTATTTT,CASTRGTSPNTDTQYF
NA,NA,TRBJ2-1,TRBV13,TGTGCCAGCAGGGGAAGGGTTGGGGCGGATGAGCAGTTCTTC,CASRGRVGADEQFF
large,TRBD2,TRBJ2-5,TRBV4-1,TGCGCCAGCAGCCCCGGGACTAGCGGGGCTGAGACCCAGTACTTC,CASSPGTSGAETQYF
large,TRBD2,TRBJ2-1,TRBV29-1,TGCAGCGTTGAAGGGGCCGATCCGGGGGGCAATGAGCAGTTCTTC,CSVEGADPGGNEQFF
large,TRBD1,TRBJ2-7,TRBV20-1,TGCAGTGCTAGACCAGTACAGGGGGCAGTAATCTACGAGCAGTACTTC,CSARPVQGAVIYEQYF
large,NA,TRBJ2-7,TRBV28,TGTGCCAGCCGCCCTTTCTCAACCTACGAGCAGTACTTC,CASRPFSTYEQYF